This TCR beta chain was sequenced for a study of naive and memory T cell subsets. Study-wide points: The RNA method is potentially sensitive to activation and differentiation changes.

An oligonucleotide containing a UMI was ligated to the 3' end of TCR cDNA. The V end was cut by 0 bases, the J end by 4 bases, with 19 bases between. CDR3 size: 17 residues. The germline V gene has CDR1 LNHNV and CDR2 YYDKDF (reference sequence). This clonotype was observed many times. Its cognate antigen is unknown. Four PCR rounds used nested alpha and beta constant region primers plus the SP2 primer. A single record per CDR3 protein comes from TCRdb applying MiXCR to the 5' RACE reads. The data show 45,000 to 55,000 distinct CDR3 sequences, 4.7% seen once. The V gene is TRBV15, the J gene TRBJ2-7, with D maybe TRBD2 (6 bases). This sequence originates from a female donor in good health. The CDR3 sequence: CATSRDRVASVWYEQYF. CDR3 nucleotide sequence: TGTGCCACCAGCAGAGATCGGGTGGCTAGCGTTTGGTACGAGCAGTACTTC.